Below, one T cell receptor beta chain is given with its context. Its antigen is not known. This entry comes from a study of OX40 agonist ivuxolimab in advanced cancers. In the study overall: Intravenous ivuxolimab was administered to patients every 2 weeks at 0.01 to 10 mg/kg. Patients were roughly 83% male with ages roughly 23 to 79, mean about 54.

The V gene's germline CDR1 is SGHTA and CDR2 FQGNSA. V was cut by 5 bases and J by 4 bases, with 18 bases left in between. The CDR3 is made up of 16 amino acids. Study-wide results and caveats: Among the lowest peripheral clonal expansion occurred in 0.1-3.0 mg/kg partial responders.

Only in-frame clones appear in the TCRdb table, and some are missing; sequencing was by immunoSEQ multiplex PCR. This sample carries about 64,000 clones, roughly 87% of them seen once, and the ten largest clones take 1.3%. This chain connects TRBV7-2 to TRBJ1-3, with a weak D call TRBD1 (6 bases). This sequence was found in an adult with an advanced solid tumor such as melanoma, head and neck, liver or kidney cancer. The sample consisted of CD4+ or CD8+ T cells sorted from blood, taken in a trial of the OX40 agonist ivuxolimab. CDR3 coding DNA: TGTGCCAGCAGCCCAAGCCGGACAGTAGTAGGAAACACCATATATTTT. Its protein is CASSPSRTVVGNTIYF.